The clone carrying this T cell receptor (beta chain) has only a few counts. Its antigen remains unidentified. Library preparation tagged each individual cDNA molecule with a unique molecular identifier. TCRdb called the RACE reads again in MiXCR, with one record for every CDR3 protein. This sample has 150,000 to 200,000 distinct CDR3 sequences, with under 30% found just once. As to time point: patch test 3, about 24 weeks after DPC sensitization. Treatment meaning: therapeutic diphenylcyclopropenone sensitization with weekly scalp DPC. Blood collection happened ahead of applying each patch test. This sample is drawn from a study of human T cells and chemical hapten exposure. At the level of the study: Alopecia areata, totalis or universalis affected patients, mainly female.

Whole-study results and caveats: Significantly more large CDR3 similarity clusters arose among expanded TCRs than among controls.

Germline CDR1 is MNHEY and CDR2 is SVGEGT. Trimming pared 6 bases from V and 4 bases from J, leaving 22 bases between. This CDR3 is 16 amino acids long. The source of this sequence is a middle-aged woman with alopecia areata. Some clones in this sample may be carry-over from other donors' samples. The V gene is TRBV6-2 or TRBV6-3, the J gene TRBJ2-7; D gene ambiguous. Sequenced here: whole blood, sampled in connection with sensitization to the hapten diphenylcyclopropenone (DPC). CDR3 sequence reads: CASSPRVWRQLYEQYF. The DNA for the CDR3 is TGTGCCAGCAGCCCCCGGGTGTGGCGGCAACTATACGAGCAGTACTTC.